One and the same sample provided the 9 T cell receptor beta chains below, sequenced in a study of regulatory T cells in long-lasting Graves disease. For TCR beta, libraries came from iRepertoire HTBI primers and Arm-PCR of CDR3 regions. MiXCR, applied by TCRdb to the multiplex PCR reads, yields one record per CDR3 protein. The sample holds roughly 450,000 distinct CDR3 sequences, around a quarter seen once. The sample's time point: persistent/refractory GD, antithyroid drugs over 5 years with positive TRAb. Generation of the TCR library employed RNA extracted from PBMCs. This sample comprised peripheral blood mononuclear cells (PBMCs), obtained when the disease was refractory, from a patient treated with antithyroid drugs. These receptors all come from a female donor with Graves disease.

This clonotype was counted at least ten times. This chain joins TRBV2 and TRBJ1-4, with 8 bases that match TRBD1. With 7 bases clipped from V and 6 bases from J, the junction kept 7 bases outside the gene matches. The CDR3 has 14 amino acids. The germline V gene encodes CDR1 SNHLY and CDR2 FYNNEI. This CDR3 reads CASINDRGYEKLFF. The CDR3 DNA follows: TGTGCCAGCATTAATGACAGGGGATATGAAAAACTGTTTTTT.

CDR3 residues: CASSVEAGGPGETQYF. CDR3 DNA: TGTGCCAGCAGCGTAGAGGCGGGAGGGCCGGGGGAGACCCAGTACTTC. This rearrangement joins TRBV9 to TRBJ2-5, with 9 bases aligning to TRBD2. Looked up from germline, CDR1 is SGDLS and CDR2 is YYNGEE. This CDR3 is built from 16 residues. Trimming took 0 bases from V and 5 from J; bases not matched to a gene: 8.

Details on this clonotype: Just one base apart from a much larger clone, this may be a read error. J is TRBJ2-5 and V is TRBV7-3, with TRBD2 matching over 7 bases. The CDR3 contains 14 residues. In germline, CDR1 is SGHTA, CDR2 FQGTGA. DNA of the CDR3: TGTGCCAGCAGCTACACTAGCGCCCGGGAGACCCAGCACTTC. The encoded protein is CASSYTSARETQHF.

This clonotype was counted at least ten times. V and J are TRBV19 and TRBJ1-1; TRBD1 matches at 7 bases. This CDR3 contains 14 residues. The germline V gene encodes CDR1 LNHDA and CDR2 SQIVND (reference sequence). The ends lost 9 bases at V and 0 bases at J; junction bases unmatched: 7. CDR3 protein: CASSLQGMNTEAFF. CDR3 DNA: TGTGCCAGCAGCTTACAGGGGATGAACACTGAAGCTTTCTTT.

The gene calls are TRBV20-1 and TRBJ2-7, with a possible D match to TRBD1 (6 bases). Per the germline V gene, CDR1 is DFQATT and CDR2 is SNEGSKA (reference sequence). V was pared by 0 bases and J by 2 bases, with 17 bases between. CDR3 length: 16 amino acids. The CDR3, as DNA: TGCAGTGCTAGAGATGGAATTAAGGGGGTTACCTACGAGCAGTACTTC. Residues: CSARDGIKGVTYEQYF.

This clonotype has a handful of counts. This chain links TRBV5-1 with TRBJ1-6, with D uncertain. Germline V gene lookup returns CDR1 SGHRS and CDR2 YFSETQ. CDR3 length: 14 residues. V shed 0 bases and J shed 7 bases, with 8 bases lying between them. Here the CDR3 reads CASSLESANSPLHF. In DNA form, the CDR3 reads TGCGCCAGCAGCTTGGAGTCAGCCAATTCACCCCTCCACTTT.

The V and J genes are TRBV7-9 and TRBJ2-7, with 8 bases identical to TRBD1. Germline CDR1 and CDR2: SEHNR and FQNEAQ (reference sequence). V shed 4 bases and J 4 bases; nucleotides not matched to a gene: 9. The CDR3 consists of 15 residues. The DNA for the CDR3 is TGTGCCAGCAGCTCGGCGTCGGGGACAGGTTACGAGCAGTACTTC. Encoded protein: CASSSASGTGYEQYF.

This chain connects TRBV20-1 to TRBJ2-1, with 7 nucleotides matching TRBD2. The V gene's germline CDR1 is DFQATT and CDR2 SNEGSKA (reference sequence). The CDR3 sequence is 15 residues long. The V segment lost 5 bases and the J segment 1 base; nucleotides outside the gene matches: 8. The CDR3 DNA reads as TGCAGTGCTTCCGGGACTATATTATCCTACAATGAGCAGTTCTTC. Its translation is CSASGTILSYNEQFF.

This clonotype appeared many times. The V gene is TRBV29-1, the J gene TRBJ2-5; D is ambiguous. CDR1 is SQVTM, CDR2 ANQGSEA, per germline. The V end lost 4 bases, the J end lost 0 bases, and 9 bases lay between the germline ends. This CDR3 contains 13 residues. The chain's CDR3 is CSVALPNQETQYF. CDR3 sequence (DNA): TGCAGCGTTGCCCTCCCCAACCAAGAGACCCAGTACTTC.